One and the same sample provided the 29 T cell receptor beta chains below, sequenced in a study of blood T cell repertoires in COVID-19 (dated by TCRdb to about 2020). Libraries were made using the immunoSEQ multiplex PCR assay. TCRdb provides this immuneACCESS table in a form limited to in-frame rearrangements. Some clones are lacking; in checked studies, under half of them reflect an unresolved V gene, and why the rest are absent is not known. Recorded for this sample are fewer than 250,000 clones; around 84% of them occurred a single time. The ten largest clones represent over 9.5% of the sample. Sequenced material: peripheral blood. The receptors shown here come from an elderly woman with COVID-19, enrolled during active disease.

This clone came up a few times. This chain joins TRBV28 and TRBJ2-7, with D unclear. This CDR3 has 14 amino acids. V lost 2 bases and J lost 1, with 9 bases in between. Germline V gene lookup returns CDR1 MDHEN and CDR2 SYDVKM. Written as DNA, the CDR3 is TGTGCCAGCAGTTTAAGCTCGATGTCCTACGAGCAGTACGTC. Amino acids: CASSLSSMSYEQYV.

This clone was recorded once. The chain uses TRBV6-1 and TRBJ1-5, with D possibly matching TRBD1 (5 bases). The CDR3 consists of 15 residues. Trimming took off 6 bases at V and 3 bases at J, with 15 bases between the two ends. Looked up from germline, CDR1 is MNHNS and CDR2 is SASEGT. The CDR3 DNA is TGTGCCAGCAGCGCGGGGCAGGTAATCAATCAGCCCCAGCATTTT. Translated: CASSAGQVINQPQHF.

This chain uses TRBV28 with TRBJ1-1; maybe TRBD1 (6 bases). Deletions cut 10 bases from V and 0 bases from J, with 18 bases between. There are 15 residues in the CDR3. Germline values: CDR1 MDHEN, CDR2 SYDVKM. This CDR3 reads CATRWQGRVNTEAFF. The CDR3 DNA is TGTGCCACCCGGTGGCAGGGGCGAGTGAACACTGAAGCTTTCTTT.

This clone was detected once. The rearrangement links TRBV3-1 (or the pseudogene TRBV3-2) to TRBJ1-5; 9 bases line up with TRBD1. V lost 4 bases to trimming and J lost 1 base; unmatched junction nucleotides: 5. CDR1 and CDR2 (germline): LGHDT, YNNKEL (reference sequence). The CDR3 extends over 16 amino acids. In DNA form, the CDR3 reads TGTGCCAGCAGCCCTACAGGGGGCTGGAGCAATCAGCCCCAGCATTTT. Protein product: CASSPTGGWSNQPQHF.

CDR3 in amino acids: CASKEGALLNGYTF. CDR3 in DNA: TGTGCCAGCAAGGAGGGGGCCCTCTTGAATGGCTACACCTTC. The V gene is TRBV6-5, the J gene TRBJ1-2, with TRBD1 matching over 7 bases. Germline assignment: CDR1 MNHEY and CDR2 SVGAGI. The trim removed 7 bases at V and 6 bases at J, leaving 11 bases unmatched. This CDR3 is 14 amino acids long.

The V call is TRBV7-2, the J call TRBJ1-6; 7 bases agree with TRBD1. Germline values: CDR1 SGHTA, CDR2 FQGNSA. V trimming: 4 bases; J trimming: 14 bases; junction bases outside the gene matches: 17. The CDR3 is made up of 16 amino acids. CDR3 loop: CASSSRLEMTGKTLHF. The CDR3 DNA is TGTGCCAGCAGCTCCAGACTTGAGATGACAGGGAAAACCCTCCACTTT. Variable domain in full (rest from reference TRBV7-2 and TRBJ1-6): GAGVSQSPSNKVTEKGKDVELRCDPISGHTALYWYRQSLGQGLEFLIYFQGNSAPDKSGLPSDRFSAERTGGSVSTLTIQRTQQEDSAVYLCASSSRLEMTGKTLHFGNGTRLTVT.

CDR3 sequence reads: CASSFQGAKTQYF. CDR3 nucleotide sequence: TGTGCCAGCAGCTTCCAGGGGGCAAAGACCCAGTACTTC. V usage is TRBV7-2 and J usage is TRBJ2-5; TRBD1 agrees at 8 bases. The CDR3 runs 13 residues. Germline CDR1 is SGHTA and CDR2 is FQGNSA. V lost 3 bases, J lost 6 bases, and 3 bases stayed unmatched.

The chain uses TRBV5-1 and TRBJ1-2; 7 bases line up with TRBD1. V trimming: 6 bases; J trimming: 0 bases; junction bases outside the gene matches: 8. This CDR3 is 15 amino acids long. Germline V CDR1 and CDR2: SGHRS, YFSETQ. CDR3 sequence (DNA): TGCGCCAGCACCCGGACAGGTCGAGCTAACTATGGCTACACCTTC. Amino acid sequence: CASTRTGRANYGYTF.

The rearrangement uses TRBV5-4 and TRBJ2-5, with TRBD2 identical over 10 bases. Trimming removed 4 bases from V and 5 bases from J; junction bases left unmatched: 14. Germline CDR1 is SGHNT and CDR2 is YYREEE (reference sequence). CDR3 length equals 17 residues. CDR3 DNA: TGTGCCAGCAGCGCCTACGGGAGCGGGGGGGGTAGGGAGACCCAGTACTTC. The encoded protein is CASSAYGSGGGRETQYF.

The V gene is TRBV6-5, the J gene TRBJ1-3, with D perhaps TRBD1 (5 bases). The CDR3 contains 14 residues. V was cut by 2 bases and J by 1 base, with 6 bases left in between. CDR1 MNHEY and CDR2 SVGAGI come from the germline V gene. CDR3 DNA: TGTGCCAGCAGTTACGGGGGGTCTGGAAACACCATATATTTT. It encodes CASSYGGSGNTIYF.

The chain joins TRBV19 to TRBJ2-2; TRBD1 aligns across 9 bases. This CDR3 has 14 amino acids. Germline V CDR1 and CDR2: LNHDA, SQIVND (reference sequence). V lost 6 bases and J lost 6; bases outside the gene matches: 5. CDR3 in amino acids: CASREGQGSGELFF. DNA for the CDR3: TGTGCCAGTAGAGAGGGACAGGGATCCGGGGAGCTGTTTTTT.

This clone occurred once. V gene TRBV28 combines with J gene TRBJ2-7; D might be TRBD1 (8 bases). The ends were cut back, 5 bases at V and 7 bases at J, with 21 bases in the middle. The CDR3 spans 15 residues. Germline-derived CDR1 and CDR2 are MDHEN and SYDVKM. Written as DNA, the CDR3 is TGTGCCAGCAGTCTCGACACAGGGGGGGTTAGGGAGCAGTACTTC. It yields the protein CASSLDTGGVREQYF. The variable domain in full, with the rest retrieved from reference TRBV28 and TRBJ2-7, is DVKVTQSSRYLVKRTGEKVFLECVQDMDHENMFWYRQDPGLGLRLIYFSYDVKMKEKGDIPEGYSVSREKKERFSLILESASTNQTSMYLCASSLDTGGVREQYFGPGTRLTVT.

The CDR3 loop reads CASSLAPGTVSQPQHF. The CDR3 bases are TGTGCCAGCAGCTTAGCTCCAGGGACAGTGAGTCAGCCCCAGCATTTT. The J gene is TRBJ1-5, the V gene TRBV7-8; TRBD1 matches at 7 bases. Germline V gives CDR1 SGHVS, CDR2 FQNEAQ. The CDR3 extends over 16 amino acids. V lost 0 bases, J lost 6 bases, and 8 bases stayed unmatched.

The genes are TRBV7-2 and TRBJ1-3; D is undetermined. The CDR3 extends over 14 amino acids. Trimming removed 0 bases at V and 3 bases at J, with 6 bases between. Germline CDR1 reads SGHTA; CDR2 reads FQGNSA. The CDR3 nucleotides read TGTGCCAGCAGCTTAGCCTCAGGTGGAAACACCATATATTTT. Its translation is CASSLASGGNTIYF.

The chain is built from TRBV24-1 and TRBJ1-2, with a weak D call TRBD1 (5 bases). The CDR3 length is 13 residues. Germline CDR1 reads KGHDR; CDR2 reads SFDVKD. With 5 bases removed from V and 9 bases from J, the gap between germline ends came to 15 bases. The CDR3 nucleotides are TGTGCCACCAGTGTTGGCGCCGGGGGTAGCTACACCTTC. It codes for CATSVGAGGSYTF.

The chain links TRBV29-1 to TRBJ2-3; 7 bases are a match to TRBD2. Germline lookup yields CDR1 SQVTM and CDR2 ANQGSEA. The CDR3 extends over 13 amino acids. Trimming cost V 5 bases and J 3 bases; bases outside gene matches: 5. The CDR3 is CSVSGEGTDTQYF. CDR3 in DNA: TGCAGCGTTAGCGGGGAAGGGACAGATACGCAGTATTTT.

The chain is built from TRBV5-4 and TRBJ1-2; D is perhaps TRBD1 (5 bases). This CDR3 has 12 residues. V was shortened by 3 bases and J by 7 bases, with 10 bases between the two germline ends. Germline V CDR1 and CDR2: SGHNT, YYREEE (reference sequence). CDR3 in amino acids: CASSSTEFGYTF. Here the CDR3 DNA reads TGTGCCAGCAGCTCGACAGAGTTTGGCTACACCTTC. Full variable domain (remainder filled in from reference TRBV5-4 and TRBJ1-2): ETGVTQSPTHLIKTRGQQVTLRCSSQSGHNTVSWYQQALGQGPQFIFQYYREEENGRGNFPPRFSGLQFPNYSSELNVNALELDDSALYLCASSSTEFGYTFGSGTRLTVV.

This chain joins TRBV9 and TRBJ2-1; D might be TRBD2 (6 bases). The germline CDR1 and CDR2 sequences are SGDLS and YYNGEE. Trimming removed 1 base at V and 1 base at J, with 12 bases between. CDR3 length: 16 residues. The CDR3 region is CASSVSVDYSYNEQFF. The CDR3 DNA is TGTGCCAGCAGCGTAAGTGTGGACTATTCCTACAATGAGCAGTTCTTC.

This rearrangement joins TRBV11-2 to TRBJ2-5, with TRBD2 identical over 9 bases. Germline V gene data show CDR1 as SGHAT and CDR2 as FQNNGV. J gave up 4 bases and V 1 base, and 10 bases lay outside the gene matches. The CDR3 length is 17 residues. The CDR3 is CASSLGGAGGHRETQYF. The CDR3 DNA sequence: TGTGCCAGCAGCTTAGGGGGTGCGGGGGGGCATCGAGAGACCCAGTACTTC.

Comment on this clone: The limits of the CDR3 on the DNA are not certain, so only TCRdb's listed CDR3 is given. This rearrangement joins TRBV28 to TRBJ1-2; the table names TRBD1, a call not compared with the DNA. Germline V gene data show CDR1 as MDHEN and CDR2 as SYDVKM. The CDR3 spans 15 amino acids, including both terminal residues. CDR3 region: CASSSGQGRIYGYTF.

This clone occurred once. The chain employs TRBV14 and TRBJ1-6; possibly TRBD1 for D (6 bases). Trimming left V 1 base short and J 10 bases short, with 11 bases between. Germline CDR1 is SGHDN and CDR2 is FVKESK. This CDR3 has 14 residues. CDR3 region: CASSQAQGLSPLHF. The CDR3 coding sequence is TGTGCCAGCAGCCAAGCGCAGGGGCTCTCACCCCTCCACTTT.

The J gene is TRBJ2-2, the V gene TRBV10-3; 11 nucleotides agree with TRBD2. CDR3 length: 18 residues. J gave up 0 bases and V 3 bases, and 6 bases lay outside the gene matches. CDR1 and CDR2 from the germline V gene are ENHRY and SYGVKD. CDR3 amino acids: CAISDQGSGGANTGELFF. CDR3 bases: TGTGCCATCAGTGATCAAGGTAGCGGGGGGGCGAACACCGGGGAGCTGTTTTTT.

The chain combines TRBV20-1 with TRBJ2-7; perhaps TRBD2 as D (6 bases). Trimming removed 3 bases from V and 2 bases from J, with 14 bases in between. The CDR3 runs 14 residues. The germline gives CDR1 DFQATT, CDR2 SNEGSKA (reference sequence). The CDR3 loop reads CSASRSGLAYEQYV. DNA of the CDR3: TGCAGTGCTAGTCGCTCGGGACTTGCCTACGAGCAGTACGTC.

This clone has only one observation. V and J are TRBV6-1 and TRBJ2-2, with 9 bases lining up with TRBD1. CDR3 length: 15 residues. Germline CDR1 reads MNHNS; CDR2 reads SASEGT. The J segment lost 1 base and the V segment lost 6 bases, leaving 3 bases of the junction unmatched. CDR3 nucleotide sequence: TGTGCCAGCAGCCTGGGACAGGGGAACACCGGGGAGCTGTTTTTT. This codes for CASSLGQGNTGELFF.

CDR3 DNA sequence: TGCGCCAGCAGCCCGACAGGGGACGGGGAGACCCAGTACTTC. It specifies CASSPTGDGETQYF. This rearrangement joins TRBV5-1 to TRBJ2-5, with 8 positions matching TRBD1. The CDR3 is 14 amino acids. Unmatched junction bases numbered 7, after V lost 4 bases and J lost 5 bases. Germline CDR1 is SGHRS and CDR2 is YFSETQ.

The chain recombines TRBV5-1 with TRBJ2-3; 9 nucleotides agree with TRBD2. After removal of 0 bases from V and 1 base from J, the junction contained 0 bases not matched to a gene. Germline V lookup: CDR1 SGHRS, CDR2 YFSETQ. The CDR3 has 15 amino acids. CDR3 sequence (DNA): TGCGCCAGCAGCTTGGGCGGGGGGGGCACAGATACGCAGTATTTT. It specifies CASSLGGGGTDTQYF.

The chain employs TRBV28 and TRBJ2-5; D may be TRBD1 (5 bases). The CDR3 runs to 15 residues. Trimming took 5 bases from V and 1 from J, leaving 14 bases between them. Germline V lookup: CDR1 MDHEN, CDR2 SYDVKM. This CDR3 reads CASSPSGRAQETQYF. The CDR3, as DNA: TGTGCCAGCAGTCCCTCCGGCAGGGCCCAAGAGACCCAGTACTTC.

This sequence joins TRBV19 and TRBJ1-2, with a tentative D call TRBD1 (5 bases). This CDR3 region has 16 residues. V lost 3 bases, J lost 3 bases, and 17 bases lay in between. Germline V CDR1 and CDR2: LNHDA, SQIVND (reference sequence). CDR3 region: CASSIKGRAGDYGYTF. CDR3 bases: TGTGCCAGTAGTATTAAGGGCAGGGCGGGAGACTATGGCTACACCTTC.

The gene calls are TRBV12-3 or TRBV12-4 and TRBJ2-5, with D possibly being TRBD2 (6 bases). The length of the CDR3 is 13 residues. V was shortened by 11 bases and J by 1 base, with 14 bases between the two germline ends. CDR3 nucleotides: TGTGCCGGGTCTCCGGGGGTCCAAGAGACCCAGTACTTC. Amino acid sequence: CAGSPGVQETQYF.